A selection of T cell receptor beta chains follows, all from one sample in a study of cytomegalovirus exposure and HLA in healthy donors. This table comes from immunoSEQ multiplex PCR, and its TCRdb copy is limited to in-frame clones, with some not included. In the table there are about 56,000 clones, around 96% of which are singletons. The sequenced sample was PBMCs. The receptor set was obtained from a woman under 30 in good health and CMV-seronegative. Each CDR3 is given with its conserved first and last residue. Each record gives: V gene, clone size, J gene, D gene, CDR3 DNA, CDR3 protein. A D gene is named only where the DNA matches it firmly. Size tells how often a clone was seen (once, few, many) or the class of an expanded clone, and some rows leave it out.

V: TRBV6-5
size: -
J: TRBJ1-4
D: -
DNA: TGTGCCTCTGGGCGCCAGACTAATGAAAAACTGTTTTTT
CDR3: CASGRQTNEKLFF

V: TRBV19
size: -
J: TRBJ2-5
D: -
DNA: TGTGCCAGTAGTATAGCTCAGGCAACACAAGAGACCCAGTACTTC
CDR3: CASSIAQATQETQYF

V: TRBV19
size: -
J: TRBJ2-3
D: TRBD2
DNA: TGTGCCAGATGGGGGGGACTAGCGGGAGTGGGTGATACGCAGTATTTT
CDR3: CARWGGLAGVGDTQYF

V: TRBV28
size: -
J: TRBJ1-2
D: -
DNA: TGTGCCAGCAGTTTATCGCAGGCCTTACCTTATGGCTACACCTTC
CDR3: CASSLSQALPYGYTF

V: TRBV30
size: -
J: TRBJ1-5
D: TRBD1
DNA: TGTGCCTGGAGTGTACTAGGGGGGTCGGGACAGGGCCTTAGTCAGCCCCAGCATTTT
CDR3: CAWSVLGGSGQGLSQPQHF

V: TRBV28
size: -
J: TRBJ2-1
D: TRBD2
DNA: TGTGCCAGCAGTCACGGACTAGCGGGACTGTTCTTC
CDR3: CASSHGLAGLFF

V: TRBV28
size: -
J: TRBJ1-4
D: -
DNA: TGTGCCAGCAGTCCCCCGGGGTCCCAGTCAACTAATGAAAAACTGTTTTTT
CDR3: CASSPPGSQSTNEKLFF

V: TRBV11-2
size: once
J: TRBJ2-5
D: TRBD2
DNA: TGTGCCAGCAGCCAGTACCTAGCGGGAGTTGAGACCCAGTACTTC
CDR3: CASSQYLAGVETQYF

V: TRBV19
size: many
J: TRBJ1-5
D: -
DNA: TGTGCCAGTAGGGGGCTTGAAAATCAGCCCCAGCATTTT
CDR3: CASRGLENQPQHF

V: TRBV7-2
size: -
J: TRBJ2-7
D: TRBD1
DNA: TGTGCCAGCAGCTCGCGACAGGGAATGGGTCCCTACGAGCAGTACTTC
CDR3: CASSSRQGMGPYEQYF

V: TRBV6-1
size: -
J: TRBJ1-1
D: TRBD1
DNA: TGTGCCAGTCGACAGGGGGGGGGCACTGAAGCTTTCTTT
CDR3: CASRQGGGTEAFF

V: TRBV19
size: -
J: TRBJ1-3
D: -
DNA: TGTGCCAGTAGTACCCGGTCCACTCCGTACTCTGGAAACACCATATATTTT
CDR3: CASSTRSTPYSGNTIYF

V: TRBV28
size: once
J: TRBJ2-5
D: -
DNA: TGTGCCAGCAGCCGAGGGTTAGAGACCCAGTACTTC
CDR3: CASSRGLETQYF

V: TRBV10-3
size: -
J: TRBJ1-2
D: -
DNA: TGTGCCATCAGTGGGGGCAGCCCAACTAACTATGGCTACACCTTC
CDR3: CAISGGSPTNYGYTF

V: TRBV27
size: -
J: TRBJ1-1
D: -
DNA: TGTGCCAGCAGTTTTAGAGTTTTCGCTGAAGCTTTCTTT
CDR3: CASSFRVFAEAFF